The 19 T cell receptor beta chains below come from one sample, sequenced in a study of CD8 T cells in Susac syndrome. Random hexamers were used to reverse transcribe an amount of about 0.45 to 1 ug RNA. TCRdb reprocessed the immunoSEQ multiplex PCR reads with MiXCR, giving one entry per CDR3 protein. The table lists about 200,000 distinct CDR3 sequences, 90% to 95% of them singletons. The specimen was CD4+ T cells from PBMCs. These receptors came from a human donor in good health.

This sequence joins TRBV7-9 and TRBJ1-6; a possible D gene is TRBD1 (5 bases). Germline V gene sequence: CDR1 SEHNR, CDR2 FQNEAQ (reference sequence). This CDR3 is 15 amino acids long. V lost 7 bases to trimming and J lost 7 bases, with 17 bases between them. CDR3 residues: CASIEGTGRNSPLHF. The DNA of the CDR3 is TGTGCCAGCATCGAAGGGACGGGCCGGAATTCACCCCTCCACTTT. Using reference TRBV7-9 and TRBJ1-6 for the parts outside the CDR3, the full variable domain is DTGVSQNPRHKITKRGQNVTFRCDPISEHNRLYWYRQTLGQGPEFLTYFQNEAQLEKSRLLSDRFSAERPKGSFSTLEIQRTEQGDSAMYLCASIEGTGRNSPLHFGNGTRLTVT.

The rearrangement links TRBV9 to TRBJ2-3, with a weak D call TRBD1 (5 bases). This CDR3 is built from 12 residues. The V gene's germline CDR1 is SGDLS and CDR2 YYNGEE. Trimming removed 4 bases at V and 6 bases at J, with 9 bases between. The CDR3 bases are TGTGCCAGCAGCTCTAACAGGGATACGCAGTATTTT. Amino acids: CASSSNRDTQYF.

The CDR3, as DNA: TGTGCCAGCAGTCCAGCCGGACAGGCAAGCTCCTACGAGCAGTACGTC. This codes for CASSPAGQASSYEQYV. The chain is built from TRBV28 and TRBJ2-7, with TRBD1 matching 7 bases. The CDR3 loop spans 16 amino acids. V dropped 5 bases and J dropped 0; count of bases not matched to a gene: 10. Germline lookup yields CDR1 MDHEN and CDR2 SYDVKM.

The chain employs TRBV2 and TRBJ2-3; TRBD2 matches at 14 bases. V gave up 7 bases and J gave up 6 bases; unmatched junction bases: 6. The CDR3 length is 15 residues. In germline, CDR1 is SNHLY, CDR2 FYNNEI. The DNA of the CDR3 is TGTGCCAGCACCGGACTAGCGGGAGGACGGGATACGCAGTATTTT. Translating gives CASTGLAGGRDTQYF.

V is TRBV21-1 and J is TRBJ1-4. TRBV21-1 is annotated as a pseudogene. This CDR3 is 17 amino acids long. The CDR3 sequence is CASSKARQASPNEKLFF. CDR3 DNA: TGTGCCAGCAGCAAAGCGCGGCAGGCGAGTCCTAATGAAAAACTGTTTTTT.

This sequence joins TRBV9 and TRBJ2-2; perhaps TRBD1 as D (6 bases). The CDR3 contains 15 residues. CDR1 is SGDLS and CDR2 is YYNGEE in the germline V gene. Trimming stripped 5 bases from V and 0 bases from J, with 11 bases between. The CDR3 loop is CASSPQGSNTGELFF. The CDR3 nucleotides read TGTGCCAGCAGTCCTCAGGGGTCGAACACCGGGGAGCTGTTTTTT.

This chain links TRBV28 with TRBJ1-2; D gene unclear. The V gene's germline CDR1 is MDHEN and CDR2 SYDVKM. Deletions cut 1 base from V and 3 bases from J, with 9 bases between. The CDR3 contains 14 residues. CDR3 nucleotides: TGTGCCAGCAGTTTATCAGCAGGTCACTATGGCTACACCTTC. Protein product: CASSLSAGHYGYTF.

This chain connects TRBV12-3 or TRBV12-4 to TRBJ2-3, with 11 bases aligning to TRBD2. The CDR3 runs 16 residues. V trimming: 8 bases; J trimming: 6 bases; junction bases outside the gene matches: 13. The CDR3, as DNA: TGTGCCAGCTTGTTGCGGCTAGCGGGAGGTTGGGATACGCAGTATTTT. It translates to CASLLRLAGGWDTQYF.

The gene calls are TRBV12-3 or TRBV12-4 and TRBJ2-3, with TRBD2 identical over 10 bases. This CDR3 is built from 16 residues. Trimming at V came to 5 bases and at J to 2 bases, leaving 7 bases not matched to a gene. The CDR3 bases are TGTGCCAGCAGTAGGACTAGCGGAGGCCTCACAGATACGCAGTATTTT. Protein sequence: CASSRTSGGLTDTQYF.

J is TRBJ1-2 and V is TRBV30; a weak D match, TRBD1 (6 bases). With 3 bases removed from V and 4 bases from J, the gap between germline ends came to 12 bases. The CDR3 length is 13 residues. In germline, CDR1 is GTSNPN, CDR2 SVGIG (reference sequence). As DNA, the CDR3 is TGTGCCTGGAGAGAACAGGGATTCTATGGCTACACCTTC. Its protein product is CAWREQGFYGYTF.

V is TRBV14 and J is TRBJ2-5; perhaps D is TRBD1 or TRBD2 (5 bases each). Trimming stripped 4 bases from V and 2 bases from J, with 11 bases between. Germline V CDR1 and CDR2: SGHDN, FVKESK. The CDR3 length is 14 residues. CDR3 region: CASSPPGRQETQYF. In DNA, the CDR3 is TGTGCCAGCAGCCCCCCGGGACGTCAAGAGACCCAGTACTTC.

This chain uses TRBV7-9 with TRBJ1-1, with D unresolved. V lost 5 bases, J lost 4 bases, and 8 bases lay in between. The CDR3 loop spans 12 amino acids. Germline V lookup: CDR1 SEHNR, CDR2 FQNEAQ (reference sequence). CDR3 coding DNA: TGTGCCAGCAGCCAACTGGCCACTGAAGCTTTCTTT. This gives the protein CASSQLATEAFF. The full variable domain, rest sourced from reference TRBV7-9 and TRBJ1-1, is DTGVSQNPRHKITKRGQNVTFRCDPISEHNRLYWYRQTLGQGPEFLTYFQNEAQLEKSRLLSDRFSAERPKGSFSTLEIQRTEQGDSAMYLCASSQLATEAFFGQGTRLTVV.

The gene calls are TRBV29-1 and TRBJ2-1; 12 bases agree with TRBD2. The germline V gene has CDR1 SQVTM and CDR2 ANQGSEA. CDR3 length: 15 amino acids. The junction had 2 bases not matched to a gene; V was cut back by 5 bases and J by 0 bases. CDR3 in amino acids: CSVPTSGSSYNEQFF. DNA of the CDR3: TGCAGCGTTCCGACTAGCGGGAGCTCCTACAATGAGCAGTTCTTC.

V gene TRBV4-1 combines with J gene TRBJ2-7; 8 bases map to TRBD1. V shed 0 bases, J shed 6 bases, and the junction held 13 bases outside the gene matches. Germline lookup yields CDR1 MGHRA and CDR2 YSYEKL. CDR3 length equals 17 residues. The CDR3 bases are TGCGCCAGCAGCCAAGAAGTGGGCTCCGGGACAGGAGGCGAGCAGTACTTC. Its translation: CASSQEVGSGTGGEQYF.

The rearrangement joins TRBV7-8 to TRBJ2-1; 8 positions agree with TRBD2. V trimming: 7 bases; J trimming: 4 bases; junction bases outside the gene matches: 3. The CDR3 length is 13 residues. From germline, CDR1 is SGHVS and CDR2 FQNEAQ. The CDR3 nucleotides are TGTGCCAGCAACTCGGGGGGGTACAATGAGCAGTTCTTC. As protein: CASNSGGYNEQFF.

This clonotype was seen once. The rearrangement uses TRBV6-6 and TRBJ2-7, with TRBD2 matching over 8 bases. Losses at the gene ends were 3 bases for V and 3 bases for J; bases not matched to a gene: 7. Germline loops: CDR1 MNHNY, CDR2 SVGAGI (reference sequence). CDR3 length: 15 residues. CDR3 sequence: CASSYGRGGIYEQYF. The CDR3 nucleotides are TGTGCCAGCAGTTATGGTCGGGGGGGAATCTACGAGCAGTACTTC.

The chain joins TRBV12-3 or TRBV12-4 to TRBJ1-1, with a tentative D call TRBD1 (5 bases). This CDR3 contains 14 residues. V lost 3 bases to trimming and J lost 3 bases, with 11 bases between them. CDR3 in amino acids: CASSFGFRDTEAFF. DNA for the CDR3: TGTGCCAGCAGTTTTGGGTTCAGGGACACTGAAGCTTTCTTT.

V and J are TRBV18 and TRBJ2-7; TRBD1 matches at 9 bases. J gave up 6 bases and V 6 bases, and 6 bases lay outside the gene matches. This CDR3 is built from 13 residues. CDR1 and CDR2 (germline): KGHSH, LQKENI. The chain's CDR3 is CASSPGQGVEQYV. As DNA, the CDR3 is TGTGCCAGCTCTCCGGGACAGGGAGTCGAGCAGTACGTC.

The chain couples TRBV29-1 to TRBJ2-7; D might be TRBD2 (6 bases). Trimming shortened V by 5 bases and J by 1 base, and 15 bases separated the two germline ends. This CDR3 region has 14 residues. The germline CDR1 and CDR2 sequences are SQVTM and ANQGSEA. The CDR3 spells CSVRPLGGSYEQYF. The CDR3, as DNA: TGCAGCGTTAGGCCCTTGGGGGGATCCTACGAGCAGTACTTC.